This T cell receptor beta chain was retrieved from a study of shared clonotypes between healthy human individuals. Donors were healthy HIV-negative adults without recent acute infections or vaccinations. Subsets obtained from CD4+ cells comprised CD45RA+ naive and CD45RA-negative memory cells. Comment on this clone: Its antigen remains unknown.

This CDR3 comprises 14 residues. Germline V CDR1 and CDR2: SGHVS, FQNEAQ. The ends were cut back, 5 bases at V and 7 bases at J, with 18 bases in the middle. General study points: Non-shared clonotypes had lower generation probabilities than clonotypes shared by all four sorted-subset donors. Since donors were few, the genetic and exposure-history diversity represented was limited.

Assay: immunoSEQ multiplex PCR; the TCRdb copy retains only in-frame clones and omits some. The sample lists millions of clones, 80% to 95% occurring once. The source material was naive CD4+ T cells from PBMCs. Subset here: CD45RA+ positively selected. The V and J genes are TRBV7-8 and TRBJ2-7, with D perhaps matching TRBD1 or TRBD2 (5 bases each). The TCR sequence derives from a man younger than 35 in good health. Some clones in this sample may be carry-over from other donors' samples. CDR3 in amino acids: CASSVGAPKGEQYF. The CDR3 coding sequence is TGTGCCAGCAGCGTGGGAGCCCCTAAGGGGGAGCAGTACTTC.